This entry concerns a single T cell receptor beta chain. This sample was included in a study of Ad26.COV2.S vaccination and SARS-CoV-2 variants. About the study: Ad26.COV2.S arm of COV1001 included the donor.

Treatment indicated: about 20 received Ad26.COV2.S at low or high dose, single or two shots; about 5 received placebo; per-sample allocation not given. The samples date from day 63 after the first vaccine or placebo injection. Assay used: immunoSEQ multiplex PCR; TCRdb lists only in-frame clones, some missing. Of 500,000 or so clones in the sample, about 88% were seen once. The sample was peripheral blood, taken in a trial of Ad26.COV2.S vaccine versus placebo. This clonotype was sampled from a person between 18 and 65 years old who received the Ad26.COV2.S COVID-19 vaccine or a placebo.

CDR3: CASSRDQLYEQYV. The CDR3 DNA follows: TGTGCCAGCAGCAGAGACCAGTTATACGAGCAGTACGTC. The chain has TRBV6-2 or TRBV6-3 and TRBJ2-7, with D hard to call. Trimming left V 6 bases short and J 4 bases short, with 13 bases between. The CDR3 has 13 amino acids. In germline, CDR1 is MNHEY, CDR2 SVGEGT.